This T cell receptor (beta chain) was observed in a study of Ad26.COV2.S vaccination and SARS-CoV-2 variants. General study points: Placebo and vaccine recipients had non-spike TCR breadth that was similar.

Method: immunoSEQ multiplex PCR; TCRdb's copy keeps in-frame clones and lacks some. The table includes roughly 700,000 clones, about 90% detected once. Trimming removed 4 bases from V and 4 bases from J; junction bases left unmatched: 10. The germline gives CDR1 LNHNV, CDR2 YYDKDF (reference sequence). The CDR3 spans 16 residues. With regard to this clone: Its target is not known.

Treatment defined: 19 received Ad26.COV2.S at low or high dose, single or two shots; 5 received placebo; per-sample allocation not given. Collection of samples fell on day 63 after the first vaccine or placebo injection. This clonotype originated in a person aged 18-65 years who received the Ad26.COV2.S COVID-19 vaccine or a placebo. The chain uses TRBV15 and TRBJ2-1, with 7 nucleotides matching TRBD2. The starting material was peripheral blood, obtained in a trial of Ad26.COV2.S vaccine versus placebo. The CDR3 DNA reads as TGTGCCACCAGCACCCTACGTGGGAGGGCGTACAATGAGCAGTTCTTC. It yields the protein CATSTLRGRAYNEQFF.